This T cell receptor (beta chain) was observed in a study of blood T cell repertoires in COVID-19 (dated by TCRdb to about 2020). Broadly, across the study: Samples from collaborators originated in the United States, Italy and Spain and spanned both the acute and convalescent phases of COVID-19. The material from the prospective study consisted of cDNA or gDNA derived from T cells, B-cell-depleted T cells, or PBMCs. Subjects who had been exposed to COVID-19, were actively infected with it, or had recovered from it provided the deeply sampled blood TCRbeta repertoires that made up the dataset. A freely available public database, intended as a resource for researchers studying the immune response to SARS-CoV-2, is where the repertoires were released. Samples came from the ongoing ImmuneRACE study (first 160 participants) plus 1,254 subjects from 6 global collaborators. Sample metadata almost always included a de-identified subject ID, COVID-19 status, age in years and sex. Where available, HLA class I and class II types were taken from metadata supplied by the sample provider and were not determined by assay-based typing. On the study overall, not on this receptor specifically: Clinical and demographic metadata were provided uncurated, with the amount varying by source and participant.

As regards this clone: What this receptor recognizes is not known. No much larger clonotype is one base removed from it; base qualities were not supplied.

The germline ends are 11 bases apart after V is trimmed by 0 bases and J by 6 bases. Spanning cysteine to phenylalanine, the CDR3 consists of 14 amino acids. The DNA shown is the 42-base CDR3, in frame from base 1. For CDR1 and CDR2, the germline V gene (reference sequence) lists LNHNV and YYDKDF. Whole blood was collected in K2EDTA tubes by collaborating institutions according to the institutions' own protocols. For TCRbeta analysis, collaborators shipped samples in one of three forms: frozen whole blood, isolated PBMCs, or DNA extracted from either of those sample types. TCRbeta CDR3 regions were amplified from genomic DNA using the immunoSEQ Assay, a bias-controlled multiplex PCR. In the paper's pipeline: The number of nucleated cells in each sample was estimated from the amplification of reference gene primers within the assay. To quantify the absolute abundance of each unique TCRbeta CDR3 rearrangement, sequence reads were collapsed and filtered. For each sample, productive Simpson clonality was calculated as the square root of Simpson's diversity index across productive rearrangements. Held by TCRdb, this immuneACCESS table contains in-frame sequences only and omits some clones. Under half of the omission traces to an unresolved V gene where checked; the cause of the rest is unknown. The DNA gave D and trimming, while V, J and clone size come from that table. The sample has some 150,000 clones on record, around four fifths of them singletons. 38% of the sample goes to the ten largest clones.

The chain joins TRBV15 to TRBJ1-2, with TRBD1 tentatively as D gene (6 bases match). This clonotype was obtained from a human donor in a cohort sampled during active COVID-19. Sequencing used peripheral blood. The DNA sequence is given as TGTGCCACCAGCAGAGACCCATCAGGGGATGGCTACACCTTC. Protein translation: CATSRDPSGDGYTF.